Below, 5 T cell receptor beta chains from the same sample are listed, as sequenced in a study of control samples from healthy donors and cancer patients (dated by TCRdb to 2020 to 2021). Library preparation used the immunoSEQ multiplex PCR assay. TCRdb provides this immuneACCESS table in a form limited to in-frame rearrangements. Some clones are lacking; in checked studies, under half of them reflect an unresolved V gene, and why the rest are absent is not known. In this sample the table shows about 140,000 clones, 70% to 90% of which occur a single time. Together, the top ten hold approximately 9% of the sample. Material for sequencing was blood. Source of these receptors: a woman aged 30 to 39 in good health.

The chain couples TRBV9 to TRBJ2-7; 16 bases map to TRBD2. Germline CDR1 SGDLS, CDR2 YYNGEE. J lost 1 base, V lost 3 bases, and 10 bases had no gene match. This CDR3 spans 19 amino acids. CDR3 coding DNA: TGTGCCAGCAGCGAGGAATCGGGACTAGCGGGAGGGGATTCCTACGAGCAGTACTTC. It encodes CASSEESGLAGGDSYEQYF.

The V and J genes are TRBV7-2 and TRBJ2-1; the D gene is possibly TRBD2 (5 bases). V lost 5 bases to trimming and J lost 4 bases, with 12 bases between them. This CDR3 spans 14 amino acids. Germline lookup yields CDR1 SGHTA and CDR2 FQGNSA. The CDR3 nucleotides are TGTGCCAGCAGCCCAGGTGAGGGTTACAATGAGCAGTTCTTC. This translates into CASSPGEGYNEQFF.

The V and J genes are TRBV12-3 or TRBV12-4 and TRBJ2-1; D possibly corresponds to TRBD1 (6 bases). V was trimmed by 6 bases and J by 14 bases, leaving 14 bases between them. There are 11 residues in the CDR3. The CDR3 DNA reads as TGTGCCAGCAGATTCCGGGACATGGAGTTCTTC. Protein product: CASRFRDMEFF.

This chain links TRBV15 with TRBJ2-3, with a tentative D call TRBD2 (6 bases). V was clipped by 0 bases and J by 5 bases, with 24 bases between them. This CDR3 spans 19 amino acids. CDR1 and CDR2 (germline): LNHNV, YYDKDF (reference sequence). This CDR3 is CATSRDRGGLRARRDTQYF. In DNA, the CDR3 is TGTGCCACCAGCAGAGATCGGGGAGGACTCCGCGCCCGCAGAGATACGCAGTATTTT.

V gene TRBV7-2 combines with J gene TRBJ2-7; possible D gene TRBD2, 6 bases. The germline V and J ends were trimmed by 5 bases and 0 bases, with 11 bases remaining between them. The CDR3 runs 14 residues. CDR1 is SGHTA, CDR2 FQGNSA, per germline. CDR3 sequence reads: CASSRNSGSYEQYF. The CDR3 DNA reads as TGTGCCAGCAGCCGCAATAGCGGCTCCTACGAGCAGTACTTC.